A selection of T cell receptor beta chains follows, all from one sample in a study of T cell changes during pregnancy in multiple sclerosis. Method: immunoSEQ multiplex PCR; TCRdb's copy keeps in-frame clones and lacks some. Here the sample spans 64,000 or so clones, roughly 90% being singletons. The sequencing used peripheral blood, collected in the first trimester of pregnancy. The origin of the receptors is a female donor with multiple sclerosis, enrolled in a pregnancy study. Each CDR3 is given without its conserved first and last residue. D genes are given only for firm matches.

CDR3 | V | D | J
ASREKAGSWQF | TRBV2 | TRBD2 | TRBJ2-1
AWSVSRYGNTEAF | TRBV30 | . | TRBJ1-1
ASSQGQGGYEQY | TRBV27 | TRBD1 | TRBJ2-7
ASRGTEYSNQPQH | TRBV19 | TRBD1 | TRBJ1-5
ASSKRGTANEKLF | TRBV28 | . | TRBJ1-4
ASSQELVAYEQY | TRBV4-2 | . | TRBJ2-7
ASSSRLLAGVWQETQY | TRBV28 | TRBD2 | TRBJ2-5
ASSYSYGNEQF | TRBV6-6 | . | TRBJ2-1
ASSKRGREAYEQY | TRBV27 | TRBD2 | TRBJ2-7
ASSIVTQGNTEAF | TRBV19 | . | TRBJ1-1
ASSQPGQGGDYYNEQF | TRBV5-1 | TRBD1 | TRBJ2-1
ASSLQPMGGANVLT | TRBV5-4 | . | TRBJ2-6
ASSHGALGQMNTEAF | TRBV4-1 | . | TRBJ1-1
ASSLGQGRIHGYT | TRBV7-9 | TRBD1 | TRBJ1-2
ASSGDRGDTVSGNTIY | TRBV7-9 | TRBD1 | TRBJ1-3
ASSLHAGELNEQF | TRBV7-2 | TRBD2 | TRBJ2-1
AWSPGTGNTDTQY | TRBV30 | TRBD1 | TRBJ2-3
ASSFFIRGSYNEQF | TRBV5-6 | . | TRBJ2-1
ASSDSSGRALSSYNEQF | TRBV9 | TRBD2 | TRBJ2-1
ASSFFLAGDGQETQY | TRBV7-6 | TRBD2 | TRBJ2-5
ASSAGLAGGETQY | TRBV19 | TRBD2 | TRBJ2-5
ASGAASSYEQY | TRBV6-1 | . | TRBJ2-7
ASSPPDRGYNEQF | TRBV18 | TRBD1 | TRBJ2-1
ASSPFVGALGEQY | TRBV7-9 | . | TRBJ2-7
ASSPTGTAYEQY | TRBV7-9 | . | TRBJ2-7
ASGPGFLEQY | TRBV27 | . | TRBJ2-7
ASSLVGLAPIPGELF | TRBV7-2 | . | TRBJ2-2
ASRSVVAGANYGYT | TRBV5-1 | . | TRBJ1-2
ASSPPGDLNNEQF | TRBV9 | . | TRBJ2-1
ASSIAPGQGTGTSPTEQF | TRBV18 | . | TRBJ2-1
ASSQDLGDGGTDTQY | TRBV4-3 | . | TRBJ2-3
ASSPRQVALNEKLF | TRBV27 | . | TRBJ1-4
ASSLFGGQGQSEQF | TRBV5-6 | TRBD1 | TRBJ2-1
ASGLGTSDTGELF | TRBV12-5 | TRBD2 | TRBJ2-2
ASSRDRGMGNEQF | TRBV6-5 | TRBD1 | TRBJ2-1
ASSTTGGAGQPQH | TRBV28 | TRBD1 | TRBJ1-5
ASGLVSPDRRGPSYEQY | TRBV12-5 | . | TRBJ2-7
ASSPAGGTYEQY | TRBV5-5 | TRBD2 | TRBJ2-7
SVVTWGGRQETQY | TRBV29-1 | TRBD2 | TRBJ2-5
ASSRRQDTQY | TRBV6-6 | . | TRBJ2-3
ASSLVASGDQETQY | TRBV28 | TRBD2 | TRBJ2-5
ASSPPGTGGFSGNTIY | TRBV9 | TRBD1 | TRBJ1-3
ASSPDYLQAKNIQY | TRBV7-2 | . | TRBJ2-4
ASSLTGGSGNTIY | TRBV6-5 | TRBD1 | TRBJ1-3
ASSDRGQETQY | TRBV28 | TRBD1 | TRBJ2-5
ASNMGTTWGAGELF | TRBV7-9 | TRBD2 | TRBJ2-2
ASSYGSAGDYEQY | TRBV6-6 | . | TRBJ2-7
ASRPSAPGGRYGYT | TRBV28 | TRBD1 | TRBJ1-2
AGGQGLYEQY | TRBV10-2 | TRBD1 | TRBJ2-7
ASSFLQITEAF | TRBV5-6 | . | TRBJ1-1
ASNTDLLAGGRNEQF | TRBV19 | TRBD2 | TRBJ2-1